The sequence of this TCR beta chain was determined in a study of blood T cell repertoires in COVID-19. The wider study: There were acute and convalescent COVID-19 samples, and they came from the United States, Italy and Spain. T cells, B-cell-depleted T cells, or PBMCs provided the cDNA or gDNA that served as material.

V was pared by 6 bases and J by 0 bases, with 13 bases between. The CDR3 has 15 residues. Per the germline V gene, CDR1 is LGHDT and CDR2 is YNNKEL (reference sequence). Authors' methods: Counts of nucleated cells, estimated from reference gene primer amplification, were obtained. Measured with immunoSEQ multiplex PCR; TCRdb has only the in-frame clones, and not every one. D and trimming were read from the DNA, whereas the V and J calls and clone size are those reported in that table. The sample has roughly 80,000 clones, over 80% seen once; the top ten hold 5.8%. The receptor was derived from a man in his fifties or sixties with active COVID-19. Sequenced input: peripheral blood. J is TRBJ2-3 and V is TRBV3-1 (or the pseudogene TRBV3-2); tentative D call: TRBD1 (6 bases). CDR3 amino acids: CASSGGRTSTDTQYF. The CDR3 nucleotides read TGTGCCAGCAGTGGGGGCCGAACTAGCACAGATACGCAGTATTTT.